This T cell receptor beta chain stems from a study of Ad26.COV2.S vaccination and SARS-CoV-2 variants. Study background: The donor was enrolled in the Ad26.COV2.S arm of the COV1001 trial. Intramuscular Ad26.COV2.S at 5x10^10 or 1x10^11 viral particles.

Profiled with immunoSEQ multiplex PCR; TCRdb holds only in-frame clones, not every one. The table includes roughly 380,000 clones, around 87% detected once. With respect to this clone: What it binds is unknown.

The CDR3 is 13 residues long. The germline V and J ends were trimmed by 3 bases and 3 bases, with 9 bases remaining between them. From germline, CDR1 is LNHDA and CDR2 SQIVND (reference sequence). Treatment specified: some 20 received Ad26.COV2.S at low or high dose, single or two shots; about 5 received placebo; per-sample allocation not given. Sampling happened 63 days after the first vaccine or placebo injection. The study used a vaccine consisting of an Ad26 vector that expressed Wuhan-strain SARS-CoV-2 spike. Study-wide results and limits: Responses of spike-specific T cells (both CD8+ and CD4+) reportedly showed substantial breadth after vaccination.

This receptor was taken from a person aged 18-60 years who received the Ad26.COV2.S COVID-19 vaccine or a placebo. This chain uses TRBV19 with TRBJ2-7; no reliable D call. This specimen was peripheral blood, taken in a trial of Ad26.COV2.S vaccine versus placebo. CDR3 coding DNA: TGTGCCAGTAGTATTAACGGATTCTACGAGCAGTACTTC. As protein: CASSINGFYEQYF.